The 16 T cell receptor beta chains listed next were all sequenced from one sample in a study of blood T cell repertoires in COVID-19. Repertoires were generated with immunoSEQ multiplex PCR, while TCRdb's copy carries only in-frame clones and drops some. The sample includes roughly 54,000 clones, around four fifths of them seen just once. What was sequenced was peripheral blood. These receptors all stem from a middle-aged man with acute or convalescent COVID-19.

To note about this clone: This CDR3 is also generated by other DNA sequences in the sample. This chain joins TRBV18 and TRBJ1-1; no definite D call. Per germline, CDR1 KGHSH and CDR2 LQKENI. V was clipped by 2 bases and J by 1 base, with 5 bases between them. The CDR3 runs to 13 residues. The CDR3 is CASSPTRNTEAFF. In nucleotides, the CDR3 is TGTGCCAGCTCACCAACTAGGAACACTGAAGCTTTCTTT.

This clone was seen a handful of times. Here the CDR3 DNA reads TGTGCCAGCAGCGTAGCTAGCGGGGGGGCAAGGACCGGGGAGCTGTTTTTT. Translation gives CASSVASGGARTGELFF. The chain employs TRBV9 and TRBJ2-2, with TRBD2 identical over 12 bases. V trimming: 0 bases; J trimming: 5 bases; junction bases outside the gene matches: 5. CDR1 and CDR2 from the germline V gene are SGDLS and YYNGEE. The CDR3 runs to 17 residues.

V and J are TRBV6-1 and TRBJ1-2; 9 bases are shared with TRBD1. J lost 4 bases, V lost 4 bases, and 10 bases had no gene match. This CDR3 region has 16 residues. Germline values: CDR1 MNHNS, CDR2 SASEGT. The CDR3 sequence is CASSARTGVGGYGYTF. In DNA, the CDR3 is TGTGCCAGCAGTGCGCGGACAGGGGTTGGTGGCTATGGCTACACCTTC.

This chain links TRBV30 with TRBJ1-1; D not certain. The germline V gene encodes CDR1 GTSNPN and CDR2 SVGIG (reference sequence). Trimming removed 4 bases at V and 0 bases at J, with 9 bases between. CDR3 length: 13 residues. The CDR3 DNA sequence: TGTGCCTGGACAGGCAACTTGAACACTGAAGCTTTCTTT. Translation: CAWTGNLNTEAFF. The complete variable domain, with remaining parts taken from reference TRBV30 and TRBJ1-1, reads SQTIHQWPATLVQPVGSPLSLECTVEGTSNPNLYWYRQAAGRGLQLLFYSVGIGQISSEVPQNLSASRPQDRQFILSSKKLLLSDSGFYLCAWTGNLNTEAFFGQGTRLTVV.

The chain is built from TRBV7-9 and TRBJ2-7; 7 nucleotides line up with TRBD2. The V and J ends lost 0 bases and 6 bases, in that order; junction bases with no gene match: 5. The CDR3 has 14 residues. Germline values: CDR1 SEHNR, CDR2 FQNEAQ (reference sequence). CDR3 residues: CASSLALGGGEQYF. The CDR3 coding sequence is TGTGCCAGCAGCTTAGCCCTGGGGGGGGGCGAGCAGTACTTC. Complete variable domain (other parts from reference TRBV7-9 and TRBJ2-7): DTGVSQNPRHKITKRGQNVTFRCDPISEHNRLYWYRQTLGQGPEFLTYFQNEAQLEKSRLLSDRFSAERPKGSFSTLEIQRTEQGDSAMYLCASSLALGGGEQYFGPGTRLTVT.

The CDR3 sequence is CASRFGNEQFF. CDR3 DNA sequence: TGTGCCAGCAGGTTCGGGAATGAGCAGTTCTTC. The rearrangement uses TRBV25-1 and TRBJ2-1, with D unclear. Germline CDR1 reads MGHDK; CDR2 reads SYGVNS. V was shortened by 6 bases and J by 7 bases, with 7 bases between the two germline ends. CDR3 size: 11 residues.

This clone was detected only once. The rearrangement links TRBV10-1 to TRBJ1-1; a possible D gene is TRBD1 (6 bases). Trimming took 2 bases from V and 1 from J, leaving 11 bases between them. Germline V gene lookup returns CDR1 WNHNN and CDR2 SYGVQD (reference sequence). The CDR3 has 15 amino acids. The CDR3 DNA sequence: TGCGCCAGCAGTGAGCTCCGGACAGCGAACACTGAAGCTTTCTTT. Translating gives CASSELRTANTEAFF.

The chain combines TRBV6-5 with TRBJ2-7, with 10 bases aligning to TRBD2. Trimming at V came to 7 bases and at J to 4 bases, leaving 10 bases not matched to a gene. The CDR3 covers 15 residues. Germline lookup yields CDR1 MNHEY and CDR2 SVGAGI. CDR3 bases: TGTGCCAGCACCCACATGGGACTAGCGCGTTACGAGCAGTACTTC. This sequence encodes CASTHMGLARYEQYF.

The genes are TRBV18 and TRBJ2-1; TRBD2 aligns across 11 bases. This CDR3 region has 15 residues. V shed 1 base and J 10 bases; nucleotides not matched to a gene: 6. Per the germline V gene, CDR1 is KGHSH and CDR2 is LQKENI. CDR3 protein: CASSPRSGGAGEQFF. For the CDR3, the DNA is TGTGCCAGCTCACCACGTAGCGGGGGGGCCGGGGAGCAGTTCTTC.

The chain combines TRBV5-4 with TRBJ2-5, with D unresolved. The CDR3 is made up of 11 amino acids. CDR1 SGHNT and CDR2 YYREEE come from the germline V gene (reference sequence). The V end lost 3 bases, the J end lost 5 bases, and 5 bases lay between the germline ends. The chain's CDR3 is CASSSRETQYF. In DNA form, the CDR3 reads TGTGCCAGCAGCTCCAGGGAGACCCAGTACTTC.

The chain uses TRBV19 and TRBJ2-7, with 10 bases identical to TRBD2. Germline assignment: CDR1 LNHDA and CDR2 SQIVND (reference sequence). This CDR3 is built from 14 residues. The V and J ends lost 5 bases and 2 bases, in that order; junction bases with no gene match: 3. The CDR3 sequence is CASSPSGGAYEQYF. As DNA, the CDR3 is TGTGCCAGTAGTCCCAGCGGGGGGGCCTACGAGCAGTACTTC.

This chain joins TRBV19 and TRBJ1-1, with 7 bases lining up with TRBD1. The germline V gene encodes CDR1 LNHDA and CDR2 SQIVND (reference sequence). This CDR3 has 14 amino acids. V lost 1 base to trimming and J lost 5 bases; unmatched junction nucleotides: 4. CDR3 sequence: CASSIGQGTTEAFF. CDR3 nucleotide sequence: TGTGCCAGTAGTATAGGACAGGGAACAACTGAAGCTTTCTTT.

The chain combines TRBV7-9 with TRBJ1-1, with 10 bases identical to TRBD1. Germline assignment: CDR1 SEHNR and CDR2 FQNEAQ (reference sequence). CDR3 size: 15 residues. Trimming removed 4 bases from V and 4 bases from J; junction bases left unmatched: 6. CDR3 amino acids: CASSSGQGIFTEAFF. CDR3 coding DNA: TGTGCCAGCAGCTCGGGACAGGGGATTTTCACTGAAGCTTTCTTT.

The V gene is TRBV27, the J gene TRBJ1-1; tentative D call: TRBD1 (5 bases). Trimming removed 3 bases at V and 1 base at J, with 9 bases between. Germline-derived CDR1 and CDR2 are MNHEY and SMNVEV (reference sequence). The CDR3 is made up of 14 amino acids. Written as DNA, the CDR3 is TGTGCCAGCAGTTTGGGGCGGGAGAACACTGAAGCTTTCTTT. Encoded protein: CASSLGRENTEAFF.

The CDR3: CASSLVSGQGSVGEQYF. The CDR3 coding sequence is TGTGCCAGCAGCTTAGTCTCTGGACAGGGAAGCGTAGGCGAGCAGTACTTC. V is TRBV7-8 and J is TRBJ2-7; 8 bases line up with TRBD1. The junction had 14 bases not matched to a gene; V was cut back by 1 base and J by 6 bases. CDR3 size: 17 residues. Germline CDR1 and CDR2: SGHVS and FQNEAQ.

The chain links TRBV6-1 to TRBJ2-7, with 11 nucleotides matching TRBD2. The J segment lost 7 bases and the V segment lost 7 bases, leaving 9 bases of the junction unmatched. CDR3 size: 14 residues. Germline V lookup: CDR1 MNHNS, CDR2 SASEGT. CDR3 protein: CASTLAGGQGEQYF. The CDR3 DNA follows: TGTGCCAGCACCTTAGCGGGGGGGCAAGGAGAGCAGTACTTC.